The clone carrying this T cell receptor (beta chain) was seen more than once but under ten times. The antigen is unknown. This sample stems from a study of T cells after yellow fever vaccination. Across the whole study: For low cell numbers, libraries were made with SMART-Seq v4 Ultra Low Input. General study points: At 95% to 98% for CD4 and approximately 89% for CD8, most primary-vaccination clones showed up again after the booster. Bulk-population clonotypes that are abundant could appear as contaminants in FACS-sorted repertoires.

J was trimmed by 7 bases and V by 0 bases; bases with no gene match: 10. The CDR3 loop spans 17 amino acids. CDR1 is MGHRA, CDR2 YSYEKL, per germline. TCRdb independently ran MiXCR on the 5' RACE reads; one entry per CDR3 protein. Here the sample spans approximately 610,000 distinct CDR3 sequences, less than 20% being singletons. Sequenced material: PBMCs, taken 4 to 6 days after the first yellow fever vaccination. V is TRBV4-1 and J is TRBJ2-3; TRBD1 matches at 10 bases. This TCR came from a young man who received the YFV17D yellow fever vaccine. In DNA form, the CDR3 reads TGCGCCAGCAGCCAAGAGTCTCCGGGACAGGGGTGGAATACGCAGTATTTT. It yields the protein CASSQESPGQGWNTQYF.